This is a list of T cell receptor beta chains from one sample in a study of cytomegalovirus exposure and HLA in healthy donors. Data came from immunoSEQ multiplex PCR; TCRdb stores just in-frame clones and leaves some out. The sample lists some 54,000 clones, around 81% seen once, with 5.5% to 7% in the top ten. The sample was PBMCs. Receptor source: a male donor in good health and CMV-seronegative. CDR3s include the opening cysteine and the closing phenylalanine or tryptophan. Each record gives: clone size, J gene, V gene, D gene, CDR3 DNA, CDR3 protein. D genes are given only for firm matches. Part of the rows lack a size; the others show once, few, many or a class for expanded clones.

-	TRBJ2-2	TRBV6-5	TRBD2	TGTGCCATCCCCTCGGGACTAGCAGGATACGGGGAGCTGTTTTTT	CAIPSGLAGYGELFF
-	TRBJ2-1	TRBV10-3	TRBD2	TGTGCCATCAGAGGGAGTGAAGCGGGGGGCGACAATGAGCAGTTCTTC	CAIRGSEAGGDNEQFF
-	TRBJ1-2	TRBV13	-	TGTGCCAGCAGCGTACAGGGCTACTATGGCTACACCTTC	CASSVQGYYGYTF
few	TRBJ2-3	TRBV7-2	TRBD2	TGTGCCAGCAGCTTAGGTCCAGCGGGGGGGCATCCAGATACGCAGTATTTT	CASSLGPAGGHPDTQYF
few	TRBJ2-5	TRBV2	-	TGTGCCAGCAGGGGAGGTGAGGGCCCCAGGACCCAGTACTTC	CASRGGEGPRTQYF
-	TRBJ2-3	TRBV7-2	TRBD2	TGTGCCAGCAGCTTAAGGCGGGGGGGCGTCGATACGCAGTATTTT	CASSLRRGGVDTQYF
-	TRBJ2-3	TRBV5-1	-	TGCGCCAGCAGCTTGGGACTAGTGACTAGCACAGATACGCAGTATTTT	CASSLGLVTSTDTQYF
-	TRBJ1-2	TRBV4-1	-	TGCGCCAGCAGCCAAGAGGCCTCTATAGAGCAGGAGGCGATGTATGGCTACACCTTC	CASSQEASIEQEAMYGYTF
-	TRBJ1-6	TRBV4-2	-	TGTGCCAGCAGCCAAGAGGCGGATCCACCCCTCCACTTT	CASSQEADPPLHF
-	TRBJ2-7	TRBV1	-	TGCACCAGCAGCCCACCGGCGGGGAAGTCAGGGGAGCAGTACTTC	CTSSPPAGKSGEQYF
-	TRBJ2-2	TRBV5-1	-	TGCGCCAGCAGCTTGGACAGAAACACCGGGGAGCTGTTTTTT	CASSLDRNTGELFF
-	TRBJ2-6	TRBV19	TRBD2	TGTGCCAGTAGTCCCCGGCCTAGCGGGGGGAACTCTGGGGCCAACGTCCTGACTTTC	CASSPRPSGGNSGANVLTF
few	TRBJ1-4	TRBV4-3	-	TGCGCCAGCAGCCAATTTGTCGGCAAGGGGGATGAAAAACTGTTTTTT	CASSQFVGKGDEKLFF